This T cell receptor beta chain is from a study of cytomegalovirus exposure and HLA in healthy donors. Produced via immunoSEQ multiplex PCR; TCRdb's table is partial and in-frame only. The table records a few hundred thousand clones, just over 85% of them present only once. CDR1 and CDR2 from the germline V gene are SGHRS and YFSETQ. The V end was cut by 1 base, the J end by 1 base, with 5 bases between. CDR3 length: 13 residues. The TCR comes from a woman aged 18-30 years in good health and CMV-seronegative. Sequencing input: PBMCs. The rearrangement links TRBV5-1 to TRBJ1-1; D uncertain. The DNA for the CDR3 is TGCGCCAGCAGCTTGTCAGAGAACACTGAAGCTTTCTTT. This sequence encodes CASSLSENTEAFF.